Presented here are 30 T cell receptor beta chains from one specimen sequenced in a study of blood T cell repertoires in COVID-19. The repertoire was sequenced with immunoSEQ multiplex PCR; TCRdb's copy has only in-frame clones and lacks some. The sample lists 60,000 or so clones, 70% to 85% occurring once. The sample taken for sequencing was peripheral blood. Receptors originate from a man in his 60s with acute or convalescent COVID-19.

The V call is TRBV27, the J call TRBJ2-5; D is possibly TRBD1 (6 bases). CDR3 length: 13 residues. CDR1 and CDR2 from the germline V gene are MNHEY and SMNVEV (reference sequence). The V gene lost 6 bases and the J gene lost 3 bases, with 11 bases spanning the gap. The CDR3 is CASSAAGEETQYF. The DNA of the CDR3 is TGTGCCAGCAGCGCGGCAGGGGAAGAGACCCAGTACTTC.

The J gene is TRBJ2-2, the V gene TRBV24-1, with a possible D match to TRBD2 (6 bases). V dropped 6 bases and J dropped 6 bases, with 10 bases sitting between them. Per germline, CDR1 KGHDR and CDR2 SFDVKD. This CDR3 is built from 13 residues. The CDR3 DNA follows: TGTGCCACCAGTAAAGGAGGGCCCGGGGAGCTGTTTTTT. Translating it yields CATSKGGPGELFF.

The V gene is TRBV24-1, the J gene TRBJ2-3; D not resolved. Germline CDR1 is KGHDR and CDR2 is SFDVKD. The V gene lost 4 bases and the J gene lost 2 bases, with 6 bases spanning the gap. This CDR3 has 13 residues. The CDR3 spells CATSELSTDTQYF. Written as DNA, the CDR3 is TGTGCCACCAGTGAACTTTCCACAGATACGCAGTATTTT.

The CDR3 reads CASAPGNSGNTIYF. The CDR3 coding sequence is TGTGCTAGTGCCCCAGGGAACTCTGGAAACACCATATATTTT. The chain uses TRBV12-5 and TRBJ1-3; D is possibly TRBD1 (5 bases). Trimming pared 7 bases from V and 0 bases from J, leaving 10 bases between. The V gene's germline CDR1 is LGHNT and CDR2 FRNRAP. This CDR3 spans 14 amino acids.

V is TRBV5-1 and J is TRBJ2-1; 7 bases align to TRBD2. Losses at the gene ends were 1 base for V and 1 base for J; bases not matched to a gene: 5. There are 16 residues in the CDR3. CDR1 SGHRS and CDR2 YFSETQ come from the germline V gene. DNA of the CDR3: TGCGCCAGCAGCTTGTGGACTAGTTTGTCCTACAATGAGCAGTTCTTC. Residues: CASSLWTSLSYNEQFF.

CDR3 bases: TGTGCCACCCGCTCCGACAGGGCCAACCAGCCCCAGCATTTT. Amino acids: CATRSDRANQPQHF. The rearrangement links TRBV2 to TRBJ1-5; TRBD1 matches at 7 bases. This CDR3 region has 14 residues. Trimming at V came to 10 bases and at J to 7 bases, leaving 13 bases not matched to a gene. From germline, CDR1 is SNHLY and CDR2 FYNNEI.

This chain connects TRBV10-3 to TRBJ1-2, with D possibly TRBD1 on 6 matching bases. The CDR3 contains 15 residues. V shed 7 bases and J shed 5 bases, with 20 bases lying between them. Germline assignment: CDR1 ENHRY and CDR2 SYGVKD. The CDR3 here is CAITSGDGGLYGYTF. The CDR3, as DNA: TGTGCCATCACCTCAGGGGATGGGGGTCTATATGGCTACACCTTC.

The rearrangement links TRBV5-4 to TRBJ2-1; 10 nucleotides match TRBD1. There are 16 residues in the CDR3. Germline V gene sequence: CDR1 SGHNT, CDR2 YYREEE (reference sequence). Trimming cost V 4 bases and J 8 bases; bases outside gene matches: 12. In DNA form, the CDR3 reads TGTGCCAGCAGCCGAGGGGGGGACAGGGGAATCGATGAGCAGTTCTTC. It is translated as CASSRGGDRGIDEQFF.

The J gene is TRBJ1-4, the V gene TRBV25-1; 9 bases align to TRBD1. The CDR3 is 15 amino acids. J lost 8 bases, V lost 4 bases, and 8 bases had no gene match. CDR1 and CDR2 from the germline V gene are MGHDK and SYGVNS. The CDR3 spells CASSAQGTGKEKLFF. The DNA of the CDR3 is TGTGCCAGCAGTGCTCAGGGGACAGGGAAGGAAAAACTGTTTTTT.

A few counts support this clone. V gene TRBV29-1 combines with J gene TRBJ1-1, with D perhaps TRBD1 (5 bases). The CDR3 runs 12 residues. The V gene lost 4 bases and the J gene lost 1 base, with 7 bases spanning the gap. Germline V gene data show CDR1 as SQVTM and CDR2 as ANQGSEA. The CDR3 region has the DNA TGCAGCGTTGGACAGACGAACACTGAAGCTTTCTTT. Amino acid sequence: CSVGQTNTEAFF.

The V gene is TRBV12-3 or TRBV12-4, the J gene TRBJ1-3; no firm D call. This CDR3 comprises 12 residues. Trimming removed 6 bases at V and 4 bases at J, with 7 bases between. CDR3 sequence reads: CASSRRGNTIYF. The CDR3 nucleotides are TGTGCCAGCAGCCGGCGGGGAAACACCATATATTTT.

The V gene is TRBV7-2, the J gene TRBJ1-2; D possibly corresponds to TRBD1 (6 bases). V dropped 5 bases and J dropped 9 bases, with 16 bases sitting between them. The germline gives CDR1 SGHTA, CDR2 FQGNSA. The length of the CDR3 is 13 residues. CDR3: CASSLDRGRSYTF. CDR3 sequence (DNA): TGTGCCAGCAGCCTGGACAGAGGAAGGAGCTACACCTTC.

This clone is a singleton in its sample. DNA of the CDR3: TGTGCCAGCAGCTTTCCCTCTAGCGGGAGATACACAGATACGCAGTATTTT. Translation: CASSFPSSGRYTDTQYF. V gene TRBV7-2 combines with J gene TRBJ2-3, with 10 bases identical to TRBD2. There are 17 residues in the CDR3. The V segment lost 3 bases and the J segment 2 bases; nucleotides outside the gene matches: 8. Germline V gene sequence: CDR1 SGHTA, CDR2 FQGNSA.

The chain is built from TRBV7-2 and TRBJ1-1, with D unclear. This CDR3 is 14 amino acids long. Trimming shortened V by 0 bases and J by 8 bases, and 13 bases separated the two germline ends. Germline-derived CDR1 and CDR2 are SGHTA and FQGNSA. This chain's CDR3 is CASSLARTAAEAFF. The CDR3, as DNA: TGTGCCAGCAGCTTAGCGAGAACAGCTGCCGAAGCTTTCTTT. Combining the CDR3 with reference TRBV7-2 and TRBJ1-1 gives the whole variable domain GAGVSQSPSNKVTEKGKDVELRCDPISGHTALYWYRQSLGQGLEFLIYFQGNSAPDKSGLPSDRFSAERTGGSVSTLTIQRTQQEDSAVYLCASSLARTAAEAFFGQGTRLTVV.

The chain has TRBV7-3 and TRBJ2-1, with TRBD2 matching 13 bases. Germline V lookup: CDR1 SGHTA, CDR2 FQGTGA. With 5 bases clipped from V and 12 bases from J, the junction kept 7 bases outside the gene matches. This CDR3 region has 14 residues. The CDR3 loop reads CASSRTSGGGLQFF. CDR3 nucleotides: TGTGCCAGCAGCCGGACTAGCGGGGGTGGGCTGCAGTTCTTC. The full variable domain, rest sourced from reference TRBV7-3 and TRBJ2-1, is GAGVSQTPSNKVTEKGKYVELRCDPISGHTALYWYRQSLGQGPEFLIYFQGTGAADDSGLPNDRFFAVRPEGSVSTLKIQRTERGDSAVYLCASSRTSGGGLQFFGPGTRLTVL.

J is TRBJ1-6 and V is TRBV14, with TRBD1 matching over 9 bases. CDR1 is SGHDN and CDR2 is FVKESK in the germline V gene. This CDR3 contains 15 residues. Trimming at V came to 3 bases and at J to 9 bases, leaving 6 bases not matched to a gene. The DNA for the CDR3 is TGTGCCAGCAGCCAGGCTACAGGGGGCAGTTCACCCCTCCACTTT. Its protein is CASSQATGGSSPLHF. Based on the CDR3 plus reference TRBV14 and TRBJ1-6, the full variable domain is EAGVTQFPSHSVIEKGQTVTLRCDPISGHDNLYWYRRVMGKEIKFLLHFVKESKQDESGMPNNRFLAERTGGTYSTLKVQPAELEDSGVYFCASSQATGGSSPLHFGNGTRLTVT.

The chain's CDR3 is CASSHGTGRYGYTF. The CDR3 nucleotides are TGTGCCAGTAGCCACGGGACAGGGCGCTATGGCTACACCTTC. V and J are TRBV19 and TRBJ1-2; 9 positions agree with TRBD1. The V segment lost 6 bases and the J segment 4 bases; nucleotides outside the gene matches: 6. CDR1 and CDR2 (germline): LNHDA, SQIVND (reference sequence). The CDR3 extends over 14 amino acids. The variable domain in full, completed from reference TRBV19 and TRBJ1-2, reads DGGITQSPKYLFRKEGQNVTLSCEQNLNHDAMYWYRQDPGQGLRLIYYSQIVNDFQKGDIAEGYSVSREKKESFPLTVTSAQKNPTAFYLCASSHGTGRYGYTFGSGTRLTVV.

This chain uses TRBV19 with TRBJ1-5, with a weak D call TRBD1 (6 bases). The V end was cut by 1 base, the J end by 2 bases, with 9 bases between. This CDR3 spans 15 amino acids. From germline, CDR1 is LNHDA and CDR2 SQIVND (reference sequence). The CDR3 DNA reads TGTGCCAGTAGTATAGCGGGACACGGCAATCAGCCCCAGCATTTT. Its translation is CASSIAGHGNQPQHF.

The chain uses TRBV7-2 and TRBJ2-3; 8 nucleotides agree with TRBD2. J gave up 5 bases and V 3 bases, and 7 bases lay outside the gene matches. CDR1 is SGHTA, CDR2 FQGNSA, per germline. The CDR3 has 15 residues. Written as DNA, the CDR3 is TGTGCCAGCAGCTTCGCCGGGGGGGCCGGAGATACGCAGTATTTT. It yields the protein CASSFAGGAGDTQYF.

This clone came up once. This chain uses TRBV7-9 with TRBJ2-1; TRBD1 might be the D (5 bases). CDR1 and CDR2 from the germline V gene are SEHNR and FQNEAQ (reference sequence). V lost 7 bases and J 6 bases, leaving 25 bases between the germline ends. The CDR3 spans 17 residues. The CDR3 DNA is TGTGCCAGCACACTTTCTAGATTCGGATGGGGCGCCAATGAGCAGTTCTTC. Amino acid sequence: CASTLSRFGWGANEQFF.

The CDR3 region has the DNA TGTGCCAGCAGTGAACTAGTCACCGGGGAGCTGTTTTTT. Its translation is CASSELVTGELFF. The chain recombines TRBV2 with TRBJ2-2; no clear D gene. This CDR3 region has 13 residues. V was pared by 2 bases and J by 4 bases, with 5 bases between. Germline CDR1 and CDR2: SNHLY and FYNNEI.

The J gene is TRBJ1-6, the V gene TRBV19; perhaps TRBD1 as D (5 bases). The germline V and J ends were trimmed by 6 bases and 0 bases, with 15 bases remaining between them. The CDR3 is 17 residues long. Germline V CDR1 and CDR2: LNHDA, SQIVND (reference sequence). CDR3 amino acids: CASSPSTVSSYNSPLHF. The CDR3 DNA sequence: TGTGCCAGTAGCCCTTCGACAGTCAGCTCCTATAATTCACCCCTCCACTTT.

V usage is TRBV7-3 and J usage is TRBJ1-6, with a possible D match to TRBD1 (5 bases). The V gene's germline CDR1 is SGHTA and CDR2 FQGTGA. With 3 bases removed from V and 6 bases from J, the gap between germline ends came to 9 bases. The CDR3 runs 14 residues. The CDR3 loop reads CASSFGQTNSPLHF. CDR3 nucleotides: TGTGCCAGCAGCTTCGGACAAACTAATTCACCCCTCCACTTT.

The sample holds one count of this clone. The chain couples TRBV2 to TRBJ1-2; TRBD1 aligns across 9 bases. This CDR3 spans 15 amino acids. Germline values: CDR1 SNHLY, CDR2 FYNNEI. The V gene end was trimmed by 2 bases and the J gene end by 5 bases; junction bases not matched to a gene: 6. The CDR3 reads CASSELVQGAYGYTF. The CDR3 DNA sequence: TGTGCCAGCAGTGAACTGGTACAGGGGGCTTATGGCTACACCTTC.

This chain links TRBV6-4 with TRBJ2-6, with 8 nucleotides matching TRBD1. The CDR3 is made up of 17 amino acids. Unmatched junction bases numbered 5, after V lost 2 bases and J lost 2 bases. The germline V gene has CDR1 MRHNA and CDR2 SNTAGT. For the CDR3, the DNA is TGTGCCAGCAGTGACGGGGCAGGGGGCCCTGGGGCCAACGTCCTGACTTTC. It is translated as CASSDGAGGPGANVLTF.

V is TRBV7-2 and J is TRBJ2-3, with 10 bases matching TRBD1. Germline assignment: CDR1 SGHTA and CDR2 FQGNSA. The CDR3 runs to 16 residues. V was clipped by 4 bases and J by 5 bases; unmatched bases: 9. DNA of the CDR3: TGTGCCAGCAGCTCGGGTGGGACAGGGGTAAGAGATACGCAGTATTTT. It encodes CASSSGGTGVRDTQYF.

The chain recombines TRBV27 with TRBJ1-6, with 9 nucleotides matching TRBD1. The CDR3 totals 16 residues. With 10 bases clipped from V and 0 bases from J, the junction kept 7 bases outside the gene matches. Germline V gene sequence: CDR1 MNHEY, CDR2 SMNVEV (reference sequence). The CDR3 loop is CATSGTGFSYNSPLHF. The CDR3 bases are TGTGCCACCTCCGGGACAGGGTTCTCCTATAATTCACCCCTCCACTTT.

This clone was recorded a few times. V usage is TRBV5-1 and J usage is TRBJ2-2; no clear D gene. Germline V gives CDR1 SGHRS, CDR2 YFSETQ. V was trimmed by 5 bases and J by 4 bases, leaving 12 bases between them. CDR3 length: 14 residues. The CDR3 DNA reads as TGCGCCAGCAGTAGAGAGGCGAGCACCGGGGAGCTGTTTTTT. Protein product: CASSREASTGELFF. The complete variable domain, with remaining parts taken from reference TRBV5-1 and TRBJ2-2, reads KAGVTQTPRYLIKTRGQQVTLSCSPISGHRSVSWYQQTPGQGLQFLFEYFSETQRNKGNFPGRFSGRQFSNSRSEMNVSTLELGDSALYLCASSREASTGELFFGEGSRLTVL.

The chain links TRBV4-1 to TRBJ1-1, with D tentatively TRBD1 (5 bases). The CDR3 totals 15 residues. V dropped 5 bases and J dropped 1 base, with 14 bases sitting between them. Per the germline V gene, CDR1 is MGHRA and CDR2 is YSYEKL. CDR3 region: CASSSHGGGNTEAFF. As DNA, the CDR3 is TGCGCCAGCAGCTCCCACGGCGGGGGGAACACTGAAGCTTTCTTT.

This clone showed up just once. This rearrangement joins TRBV7-3 to TRBJ2-1; 8 bases line up with TRBD2. Per the germline V gene, CDR1 is SGHTA and CDR2 is FQGTGA. V shed 1 base and J 4 bases; nucleotides not matched to a gene: 9. The CDR3 covers 17 residues. The CDR3: CASSLRGGGIEYNEQFF. The CDR3 bases are TGTGCCAGCAGCTTAAGGGGCGGGGGGATCGAGTACAATGAGCAGTTCTTC.